Shown below are 26 T cell receptor beta chains from a single sample sequenced in a study of OX40 agonist ivuxolimab in advanced cancers. Using immunoSEQ multiplex PCR, the repertoire was profiled, and TCRdb retains in-frame clones only, with some absent. This table holds under 50,000 clones, approximately 86% found once. The source material was CD4+ or CD8+ T cells sorted from blood, sampled in a trial of the OX40 agonist ivuxolimab. The receptors were sampled from an adult with an advanced solid tumor such as melanoma, head and neck, liver or kidney cancer.

V and J are TRBV19 and TRBJ2-1; 10 bases align to TRBD2. This CDR3 has 12 amino acids. From germline, CDR1 is LNHDA and CDR2 SQIVND (reference sequence). After removal of 8 bases from V and 10 bases from J, the junction contained 5 bases not matched to a gene. The CDR3 reads CASSRTSGEQFF. Written as DNA, the CDR3 is TGTGCCAGTTCTAGGACTAGCGGAGAGCAGTTCTTC.

This chain joins TRBV5-4 and TRBJ1-1, with D unresolved. V lost 2 bases and J lost 4, with 15 bases in between. The V gene's germline CDR1 is SGHNT and CDR2 YYREEE (reference sequence). The CDR3 is 15 amino acids. CDR3 in DNA: TGTGCCAGCAGCTTCGATATGGTCGGGGTCACTGAAGCTTTCTTT. This translates into CASSFDMVGVTEAFF.

The rearrangement uses TRBV27 and TRBJ2-1; 9 bases are shared with TRBD2. The germline V gene encodes CDR1 MNHEY and CDR2 SMNVEV (reference sequence). With 5 bases clipped from V and 1 base from J, the junction kept 12 bases outside the gene matches. CDR3 length: 18 amino acids. This CDR3 is CASSEKAYSGSSYNEQFF. CDR3 DNA: TGTGCCAGCAGTGAAAAAGCGTATAGCGGGAGTTCCTACAATGAGCAGTTCTTC.

J is TRBJ1-1 and V is TRBV4-3, with D possibly TRBD1 on 6 matching bases. Trimming took off 0 bases at V and 0 bases at J, with 11 bases between the two ends. Germline lookup yields CDR1 LGHNA and CDR2 YSLEER. This CDR3 contains 16 residues. The CDR3 sequence is CASSQEARGLNTEAFF. The CDR3 DNA follows: TGCGCCAGCAGCCAAGAAGCCCGGGGGCTGAACACTGAAGCTTTCTTT.

The chain is built from TRBV19 and TRBJ2-5, with TRBD2 matching over 8 bases. The CDR3 extends over 15 amino acids. Trimming at V came to 4 bases and at J to 3 bases, leaving 7 bases not matched to a gene. Germline CDR1 LNHDA, CDR2 SQIVND (reference sequence). The CDR3 protein is CASSTLDGREETQYF. CDR3 in DNA: TGTGCCAGTAGTACTTTGGACGGGAGGGAAGAGACCCAGTACTTC.

V usage is TRBV5-1 and J usage is TRBJ2-7; TRBD2 might be the D (5 bases). Germline lookup yields CDR1 SGHRS and CDR2 YFSETQ. Trimming left V 5 bases short and J 0 bases short, with 9 bases between. This CDR3 has 13 residues. The CDR3 reads CASRPGFSYEQYF. DNA for the CDR3: TGCGCCAGCAGGCCGGGATTCTCCTACGAGCAGTACTTC.

The CDR3 DNA follows: TGCGCCAGCAGCTTTTCCGGGACCCCACCTCACAATGAGCAGTTCTTC. Translated: CASSFSGTPPHNEQFF. This chain links TRBV5-1 with TRBJ2-1; either TRBD1 or TRBD2 may fit D (5 bases each). The length of the CDR3 is 16 residues. The germline V and J ends were trimmed by 2 bases and 5 bases, with 17 bases remaining between them. CDR1 and CDR2 from the germline V gene are SGHRS and YFSETQ. Supplemented by reference TRBV5-1 and TRBJ2-1, the full variable domain reads KAGVTQTPRYLIKTRGQQVTLSCSPISGHRSVSWYQQTPGQGLQFLFEYFSETQRNKGNFPGRFSGRQFSNSRSEMNVSTLELGDSALYLCASSFSGTPPHNEQFFGPGTRLTVL.

The chain links TRBV4-1 to TRBJ2-2; D is undetermined. CDR3 length equals 16 residues. V lost 1 base and J lost 7, with 16 bases in between. Germline V gene data show CDR1 as MGHRA and CDR2 as YSYEKL. The CDR3 here is CASSQVRVIGLGELFF. Written as DNA, the CDR3 is TGCGCCAGCAGCCAAGTTAGGGTAATTGGCCTCGGGGAGCTGTTTTTT.

V and J are TRBV5-4 and TRBJ1-1; no clear D gene. Germline-derived CDR1 and CDR2 are SGHNT and YYREEE (reference sequence). V was shortened by 1 base and J by 8 bases, with 9 bases between the two germline ends. The CDR3 has 12 residues. The CDR3 DNA follows: TGTGCCAGCAGCTTGAGTACATCGGAAGCTTTCTTT. Encoded protein: CASSLSTSEAFF.

The chain is built from TRBV15 and TRBJ1-1, with 7 nucleotides matching TRBD1. J lost 10 bases, V lost 1 base, and 6 bases had no gene match. The CDR3 loop spans 13 amino acids. The germline V gene encodes CDR1 LNHNV and CDR2 YYDKDF (reference sequence). The DNA of the CDR3 is TGTGCCACCAGCAGAGCAGGGGGAGGATCAGCTTTCTTT. This sequence encodes CATSRAGGGSAFF.

V and J are TRBV9 and TRBJ2-1; TRBD2 aligns across 12 bases. V dropped 3 bases and J dropped 4; count of bases not matched to a gene: 2. The V gene's germline CDR1 is SGDLS and CDR2 YYNGEE. This CDR3 has 15 residues. CDR3 bases: TGTGCCAGCAGCGATGGGACTAGCGGGTACAATGAGCAGTTCTTC. Its translation is CASSDGTSGYNEQFF.

This CDR3 reads CATSMLRGTGELFF. The CDR3 bases are TGTGCCACCAGCATGTTACGGGGAACCGGGGAGCTGTTTTTT. This chain uses TRBV15 with TRBJ2-2; tentative D call: TRBD2 (5 bases). The germline V and J ends were trimmed by 4 bases and 5 bases, with 11 bases remaining between them. CDR1 is LNHNV, CDR2 YYDKDF, per germline (reference sequence). This CDR3 spans 14 amino acids.

The gene calls are TRBV6-1 and TRBJ2-7, with 12 nucleotides matching TRBD2. The junction had 8 bases not matched to a gene; V was cut back by 8 bases and J by 6 bases. CDR1 MNHNS and CDR2 SASEGT come from the germline V gene. The length of the CDR3 is 14 residues. CDR3 protein: CASQLAGGPGEQYF. As DNA, the CDR3 is TGTGCCAGCCAGCTAGCGGGAGGGCCGGGCGAGCAGTACTTC.

The V and J genes are TRBV6-5 and TRBJ2-1; 7 bases line up with TRBD1. This CDR3 spans 14 amino acids. Germline CDR1 reads MNHEY; CDR2 reads SVGAGI. V lost 2 bases to trimming and J lost 8 bases; unmatched junction nucleotides: 6. The CDR3 region is CASSYMQGVDEQFF. CDR3 DNA sequence: TGTGCCAGCAGTTACATGCAGGGGGTCGATGAGCAGTTCTTC.

This rearrangement joins TRBV5-1 to TRBJ2-3; 11 positions agree with TRBD1. The germline gives CDR1 SGHRS, CDR2 YFSETQ. The CDR3 spans 16 residues. V was clipped by 4 bases and J by 3 bases; unmatched bases: 7. In DNA form, the CDR3 reads TGCGCCAGCAGCCTACGGACAGGGGGCGGAACAGATACGCAGTATTTT. The encoded protein is CASSLRTGGGTDTQYF. Using reference TRBV5-1 and TRBJ2-3 for the parts outside the CDR3, the full variable domain is KAGVTQTPRYLIKTRGQQVTLSCSPISGHRSVSWYQQTPGQGLQFLFEYFSETQRNKGNFPGRFSGRQFSNSRSEMNVSTLELGDSALYLCASSLRTGGGTDTQYFGPGTRLTVL.

The chain joins TRBV5-6 to TRBJ2-1; D gene ambiguous. Germline V lookup: CDR1 SGHDT, CDR2 YYEEEE. Trimming shortened V by 0 bases and J by 12 bases, and 13 bases separated the two germline ends. The CDR3 runs 13 residues. The CDR3 region is CASSLVRSPWQFF. The CDR3 bases are TGTGCCAGCAGCTTGGTTAGGAGCCCTTGGCAGTTCTTC.

This clone was found a few times. The chain combines TRBV30 with TRBJ2-5, with 8 bases identical to TRBD2. CDR1 GTSNPN and CDR2 SVGIG come from the germline V gene (reference sequence). The CDR3 length is 16 residues. With 0 bases clipped from V and 2 bases from J, the junction kept 8 bases outside the gene matches. The CDR3 DNA follows: TGTGCCTGGAGTGTCGGGGGGGGGATAGCTCAAGAGACCCAGTACTTC. This sequence encodes CAWSVGGGIAQETQYF. Together with reference TRBV30 and TRBJ2-5, the CDR3 gives the full variable domain: SQTIHQWPATLVQPVGSPLSLECTVEGTSNPNLYWYRQAAGRGLQLLFYSVGIGQISSEVPQNLSASRPQDRQFILSSKKLLLSDSGFYLCAWSVGGGIAQETQYFGPGTRLLVL.

The chain combines TRBV28 with TRBJ1-3; 10 positions agree with TRBD1. Germline V gene lookup returns CDR1 MDHEN and CDR2 SYDVKM. This CDR3 is 14 amino acids long. With V trimmed by 10 bases and J by 6 bases, 9 bases remained unmatched. The CDR3 protein is CAILRTGGKNTIYF. The CDR3 region has the DNA TGTGCCATCCTCAGGACAGGGGGGAAAAACACCATATATTTT. The whole variable domain, remainder taken from reference TRBV28 and TRBJ1-3, is DVKVTQSSRYLVKRTGEKVFLECVQDMDHENMFWYRQDPGLGLRLIYFSYDVKMKEKGDIPEGYSVSREKKERFSLILESASTNQTSMYLCAILRTGGKNTIYFGEGSWLTVV.

The chain uses TRBV19 and TRBJ2-7, with 10 bases aligning to TRBD1. The CDR3 extends over 15 amino acids. V gave up 7 bases and J gave up 4 bases; unmatched junction bases: 10. CDR1 and CDR2 from the germline V gene are LNHDA and SQIVND (reference sequence). The CDR3 loop reads CASTKDGQGVYEQYF. The CDR3 DNA sequence: TGTGCCAGTACCAAGGACGGACAGGGGGTTTACGAGCAGTACTTC.

The rearrangement uses TRBV6-4 and TRBJ2-1; 7 bases agree with TRBD1. CDR1 and CDR2 (germline): MRHNA, SNTAGT. The junction had 8 bases not matched to a gene; V was cut back by 3 bases and J by 6 bases. The CDR3 sequence is 15 residues long. The CDR3 loop is CASSDPQTGINEQFF. The CDR3 bases are TGTGCCAGCAGTGATCCCCAGACAGGGATCAATGAGCAGTTCTTC.

The CDR3 here is CASSLGTGEETQYF. The CDR3 DNA reads as TGTGCCAGCAGTCTAGGGACAGGGGAAGAGACCCAGTACTTC. The chain employs TRBV2 and TRBJ2-5; the match to TRBD1 covers 10 bases. V dropped 5 bases and J dropped 3; count of bases not matched to a gene: 3. Germline V gene lookup returns CDR1 SNHLY and CDR2 FYNNEI. The length of the CDR3 is 14 residues.

In nucleotides, the CDR3 is TGTGCCTGCACACAGGTGTGGAGCTCCTACGAGCAGTACTTC. This gives the protein CACTQVWSSYEQYF. This chain connects TRBV30 to TRBJ2-7, with a possible D match to TRBD1 (5 bases). The CDR3 has 14 amino acids. In germline, CDR1 is GTSNPN, CDR2 SVGIG (reference sequence). V lost 6 bases and J lost 0, with 15 bases in between.

This clone was recorded only once. V is TRBV21-1 and J is TRBJ2-7; the table's D call TRBD2 went unverified against the DNA. TRBV21-1 is annotated as a pseudogene. This CDR3 has 12 amino acids. DNA of the CDR3: TGTGCCAGCAGCAAACTACGTTACGAGCAGTACTTC. Encoded protein: CASSKLRYEQYF.

The chain links TRBV4-1 to TRBJ2-1; tentatively, D is TRBD2 (6 bases). This CDR3 is 16 amino acids long. The V gene's germline CDR1 is MGHRA and CDR2 YSYEKL. Trimming removed 0 bases at V and 3 bases at J, with 12 bases between. CDR3 DNA sequence: TGCGCCAGCAGCCAAGAGCAGGCGGGGTACTACAATGAGCAGTTCTTC. Its translation: CASSQEQAGYYNEQFF.

The sample holds a few counts of this clone. The genes are TRBV6-5 and TRBJ1-5; weak D call: TRBD1 (6 bases). The CDR3 runs to 14 residues. Trimming pared 10 bases from V and 0 bases from J, leaving 13 bases between. Germline V gene data show CDR1 as MNHEY and CDR2 as SVGAGI. The CDR3 DNA is TGTGCCACTAGAGGGGGTAATAGCAATCAGCCCCAGCATTTT. Translated, it gives CATRGGNSNQPQHF.

The V and J genes are TRBV7-2 and TRBJ2-3; no definite D call. Germline loops: CDR1 SGHTA, CDR2 FQGNSA. The CDR3 is made up of 14 amino acids. V lost 7 bases and J 4 bases, leaving 15 bases between the germline ends. The CDR3 sequence is CASNQFAMADTQYF. DNA of the CDR3: TGTGCCAGCAACCAATTCGCTATGGCAGATACGCAGTATTTT. Full variable domain (rest looked up from reference TRBV7-2 and TRBJ2-3): GAGVSQSPSNKVTEKGKDVELRCDPISGHTALYWYRQSLGQGLEFLIYFQGNSAPDKSGLPSDRFSAERTGGSVSTLTIQRTQQEDSAVYLCASNQFAMADTQYFGPGTRLTVL.